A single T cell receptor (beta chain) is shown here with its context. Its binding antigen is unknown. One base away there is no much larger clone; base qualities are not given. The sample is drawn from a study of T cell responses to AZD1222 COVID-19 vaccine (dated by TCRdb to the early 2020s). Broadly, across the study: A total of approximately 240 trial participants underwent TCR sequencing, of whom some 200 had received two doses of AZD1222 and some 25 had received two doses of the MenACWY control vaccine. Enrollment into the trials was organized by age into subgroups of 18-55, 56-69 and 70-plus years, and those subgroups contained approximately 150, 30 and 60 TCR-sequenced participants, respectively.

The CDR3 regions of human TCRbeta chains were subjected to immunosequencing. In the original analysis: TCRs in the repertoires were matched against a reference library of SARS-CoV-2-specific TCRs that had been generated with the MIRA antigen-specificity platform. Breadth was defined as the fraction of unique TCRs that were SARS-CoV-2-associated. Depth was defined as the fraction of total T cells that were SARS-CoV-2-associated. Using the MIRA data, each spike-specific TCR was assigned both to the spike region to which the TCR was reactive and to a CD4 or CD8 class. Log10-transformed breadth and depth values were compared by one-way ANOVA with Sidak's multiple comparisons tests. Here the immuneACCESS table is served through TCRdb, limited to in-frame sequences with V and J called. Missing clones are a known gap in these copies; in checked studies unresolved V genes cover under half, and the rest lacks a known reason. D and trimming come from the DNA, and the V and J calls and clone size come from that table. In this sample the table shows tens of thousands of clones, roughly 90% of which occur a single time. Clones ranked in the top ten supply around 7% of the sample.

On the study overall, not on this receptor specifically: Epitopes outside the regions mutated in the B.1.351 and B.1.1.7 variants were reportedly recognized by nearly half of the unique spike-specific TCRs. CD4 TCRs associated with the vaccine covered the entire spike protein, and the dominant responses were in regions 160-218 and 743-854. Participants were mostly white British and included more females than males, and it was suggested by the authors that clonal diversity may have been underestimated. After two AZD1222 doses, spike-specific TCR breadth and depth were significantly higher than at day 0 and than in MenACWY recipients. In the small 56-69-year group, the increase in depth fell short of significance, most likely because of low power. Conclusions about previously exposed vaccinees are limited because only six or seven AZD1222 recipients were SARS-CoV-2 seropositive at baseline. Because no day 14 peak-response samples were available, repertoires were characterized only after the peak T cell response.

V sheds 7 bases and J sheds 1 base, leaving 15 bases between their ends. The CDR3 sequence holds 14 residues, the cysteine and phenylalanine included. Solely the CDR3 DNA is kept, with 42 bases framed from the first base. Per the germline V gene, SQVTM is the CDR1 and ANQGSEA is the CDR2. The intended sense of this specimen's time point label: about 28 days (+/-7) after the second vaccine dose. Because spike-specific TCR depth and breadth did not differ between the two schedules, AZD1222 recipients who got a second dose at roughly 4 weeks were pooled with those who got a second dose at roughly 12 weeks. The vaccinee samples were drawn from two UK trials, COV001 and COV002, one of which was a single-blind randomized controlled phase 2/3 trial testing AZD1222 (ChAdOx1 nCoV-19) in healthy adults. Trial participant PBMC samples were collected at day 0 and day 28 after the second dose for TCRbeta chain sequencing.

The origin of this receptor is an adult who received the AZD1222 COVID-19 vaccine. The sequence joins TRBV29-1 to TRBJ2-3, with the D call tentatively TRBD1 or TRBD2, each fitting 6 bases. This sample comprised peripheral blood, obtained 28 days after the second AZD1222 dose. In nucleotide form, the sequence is TGCAGCGCCTCGAGGGGGACTGGCACAGATACGCAGTATTTT. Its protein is CSASRGTGTDTQYF.